This paragraph covers one T cell receptor (beta chain) sequence. The antigen is not known. PCR amplification relied on 60 Vbeta primers (plus 13 Jbeta primers). Assay: immunoSEQ multiplex PCR; the TCRdb copy retains only in-frame clones and omits some. Of about 160,000 clones listed, 70% to 80% are singletons. Germline CDR1 reads MNHNY; CDR2 reads SVGAGI (reference sequence). V was cut by 0 bases and J by 11 bases, with 19 bases left in between. The CDR3 is made up of 16 amino acids. The sample originates from a study of cytomegalovirus exposure and HLA in healthy donors. Study-level findings and limits: Clonal expansion, a later analysis showed, was greater in HLA-associated TCR beta chains than in equally common others. Available immune exposure information covered CMV serostatus only.

This receptor was obtained from a man between 50 and 59 years old in good health and CMV-seropositive. Sample: PBMCs. The V and J genes are TRBV6-6 and TRBJ1-4, with D unresolved. The CDR3: CASSYSGTGPGIKLFF. CDR3 nucleotide sequence: TGTGCCAGCAGTTACTCCGGTACGGGCCCGGGGATCAAACTGTTTTTT.